One sample yielded the 2 T cell receptor beta chains listed below, sequenced in a study of early T cells in non-severe SARS-CoV-2 infection. TCRdb re-called the 5' RACE reads through MiXCR, storing one row per CDR3 protein. The repertoire holds over 45,000 distinct CDR3 sequences, with more than 6.5% as singletons. The sample consisted of whole blood, taken at baseline. The receptors were sampled from an adult who was a healthcare worker with PCR-confirmed SARS-CoV-2 infection or an uninfected control (not recorded which).

This clonotype was observed once. A much larger clone differs from this one at a single base, so this may be a read error. The chain links TRBV20-1 to TRBJ2-3; 11 positions agree with TRBD2. Germline loops: CDR1 DFQATT, CDR2 SNEGSKA (reference sequence). The CDR3 sequence is 16 residues long. This chain's CDR3 is CSARPLLAGDTDTQCF. CDR3 coding DNA: TGCAGTGCTAGACCCCTACTAGCGGGGGATACAGATACGCAGTGTTTT.

The sample holds many counts of this clonotype. This chain uses TRBV29-1 with TRBJ1-2; 7 bases map to TRBD1. The V and J ends lost 7 bases and 6 bases, in that order; junction bases with no gene match: 5. This CDR3 spans 11 amino acids. From germline, CDR1 is SQVTM and CDR2 ANQGSEA. CDR3 nucleotides: TGCAGCGCGGGGACAGATCATGGCTACACCTTC. It specifies CSAGTDHGYTF.